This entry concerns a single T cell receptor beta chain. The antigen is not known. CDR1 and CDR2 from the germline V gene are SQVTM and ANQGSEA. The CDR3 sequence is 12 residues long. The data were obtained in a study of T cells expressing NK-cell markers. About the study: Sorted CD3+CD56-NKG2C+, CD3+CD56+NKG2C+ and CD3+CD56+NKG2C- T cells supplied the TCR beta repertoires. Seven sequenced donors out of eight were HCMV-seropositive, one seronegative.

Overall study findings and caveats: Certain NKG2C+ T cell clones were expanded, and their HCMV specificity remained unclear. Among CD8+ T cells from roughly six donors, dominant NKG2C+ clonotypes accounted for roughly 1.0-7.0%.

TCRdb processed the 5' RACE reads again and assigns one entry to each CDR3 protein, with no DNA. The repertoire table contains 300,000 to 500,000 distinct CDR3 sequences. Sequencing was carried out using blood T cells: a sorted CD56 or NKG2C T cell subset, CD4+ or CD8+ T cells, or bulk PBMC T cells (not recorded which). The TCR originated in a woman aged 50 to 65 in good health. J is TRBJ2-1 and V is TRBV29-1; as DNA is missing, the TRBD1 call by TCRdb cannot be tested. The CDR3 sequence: CSAKQGSNEQFF.